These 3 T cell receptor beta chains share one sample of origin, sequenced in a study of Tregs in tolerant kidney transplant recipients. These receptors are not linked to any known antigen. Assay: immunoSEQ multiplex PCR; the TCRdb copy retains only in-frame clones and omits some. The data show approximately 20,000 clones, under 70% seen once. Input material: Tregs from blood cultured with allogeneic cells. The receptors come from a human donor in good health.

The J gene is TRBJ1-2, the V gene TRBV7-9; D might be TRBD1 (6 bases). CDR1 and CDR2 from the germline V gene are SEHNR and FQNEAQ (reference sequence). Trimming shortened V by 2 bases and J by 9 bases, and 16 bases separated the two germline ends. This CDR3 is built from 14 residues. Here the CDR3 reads CASSLSGAIPSYTF. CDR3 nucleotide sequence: TGTGCCAGCAGCTTATCGGGGGCCATACCGAGCTACACCTTC.

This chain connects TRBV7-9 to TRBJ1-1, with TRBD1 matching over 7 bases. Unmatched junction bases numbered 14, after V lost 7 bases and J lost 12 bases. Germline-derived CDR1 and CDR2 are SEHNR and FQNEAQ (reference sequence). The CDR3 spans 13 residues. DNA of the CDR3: TGTGCCAGCAACGAGGCAGGACAGGCAGTACCTTTCTTT. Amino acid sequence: CASNEAGQAVPFF. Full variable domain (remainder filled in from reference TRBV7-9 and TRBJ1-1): DTGVSQNPRHKITKRGQNVTFRCDPISEHNRLYWYRQTLGQGPEFLTYFQNEAQLEKSRLLSDRFSAERPKGSFSTLEIQRTEQGDSAMYLCASNEAGQAVPFFGQGTRLTVV.

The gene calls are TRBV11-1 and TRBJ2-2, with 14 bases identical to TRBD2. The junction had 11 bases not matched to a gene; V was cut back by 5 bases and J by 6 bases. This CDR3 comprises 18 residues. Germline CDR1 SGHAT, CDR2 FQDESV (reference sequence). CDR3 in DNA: TGTGCCAGCAGCCCCTGGGGCGGGACTAGCGGGGGACCCGGGGAGCTGTTTTTT. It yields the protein CASSPWGGTSGGPGELFF.